Below, 4 T cell receptor beta chains from the same sample are listed, as sequenced in a study of T cell changes during pregnancy in multiple sclerosis. The repertoire was sequenced with immunoSEQ multiplex PCR; TCRdb's copy has only in-frame clones and lacks some. The table shows some 81,000 clones, with 93% occurring only once. Specimen: peripheral blood, collected after pregnancy. The receptors derive from a female donor in good health, enrolled as a control in a pregnancy study.

The chain's CDR3 is CASSTDTLHPEKLFF. DNA of the CDR3: TGTGCCAGCAGTACGGACACGCTGCATCCCGAAAAACTGTTTTTT. The rearrangement joins TRBV7-9 to TRBJ1-4; D might be TRBD1 (5 bases). CDR3 length: 15 amino acids. Germline CDR1 and CDR2: SEHNR and FQNEAQ (reference sequence). Trimming removed 6 bases from V and 8 bases from J, with 19 bases in between.

The chain couples TRBV19 to TRBJ1-5; D gene uncertain. Germline loops: CDR1 LNHDA, CDR2 SQIVND (reference sequence). V was clipped by 3 bases and J by 4 bases, with 10 bases between them. The CDR3 sequence is 14 residues long. CDR3 amino acids: CASSIRLGNQPQHF. The CDR3, as DNA: TGTGCCAGTAGTATCCGCCTCGGGAATCAGCCCCAGCATTTT. The whole variable domain, remainder taken from reference TRBV19 and TRBJ1-5, is DGGITQSPKYLFRKEGQNVTLSCEQNLNHDAMYWYRQDPGQGLRLIYYSQIVNDFQKGDIAEGYSVSREKKESFPLTVTSAQKNPTAFYLCASSIRLGNQPQHFGDGTRLSIL.

This chain joins TRBV28 and TRBJ2-5; a possible D gene is TRBD1 (5 bases). V was cut by 5 bases and J by 5 bases, with 15 bases left in between. Germline CDR1 MDHEN, CDR2 SYDVKM. CDR3 length: 14 amino acids. CDR3 amino acids: CASSNPGIRETQYF. Here the CDR3 DNA reads TGTGCCAGCAGTAACCCAGGGATCCGGGAGACCCAGTACTTC.

V is TRBV27 and J is TRBJ2-3; maybe TRBD1 (6 bases). Trimming cost V 5 bases and J 0 bases, with 15 bases left between them. Germline lookup yields CDR1 MNHEY and CDR2 SMNVEV (reference sequence). The CDR3 consists of 16 residues. The CDR3 loop is CASSLMGAGSTDTQYF. CDR3 DNA: TGTGCCAGCAGTCTAATGGGGGCGGGTAGCACAGATACGCAGTATTTT.